Presented here are 25 T cell receptor beta chains from one specimen sequenced in a study of T cells after yellow fever vaccination. TCRdb passed the 5' RACE reads through MiXCR, listing each CDR3 protein once. Of hundreds of thousands of distinct CDR3 sequences listed, 9% to 15% are singletons. The sequencing used PBMCs, collected on the day of the yellow fever booster vaccination. The origin of the receptors is a man aged 25-40 years who received the YFV17D yellow fever vaccine.

This clonotype came up a few times. The CDR3 loop is CASSQEHSGSMYEQYF. The CDR3 DNA reads as TGCGCCAGCAGCCAAGAACATAGCGGGAGTATGTACGAGCAGTACTTC. The chain combines TRBV4-3 with TRBJ2-7; 9 bases match TRBD2. V lost 0 bases to trimming and J lost 4 bases; unmatched junction nucleotides: 7. CDR3 length equals 16 residues. Germline CDR1 reads LGHNA; CDR2 reads YSLEER.

This CDR3 reads CASSLSSVGQGPLEQYF. The CDR3 DNA follows: TGTGCCAGCAGTTTATCGAGCGTTGGACAGGGCCCTCTGGAGCAGTACTTC. The chain links TRBV27 to TRBJ2-7, with 8 bases aligning to TRBD1. The germline gives CDR1 MNHEY, CDR2 SMNVEV (reference sequence). The ends lost 0 bases at V and 7 bases at J; junction bases unmatched: 14. This CDR3 is built from 17 residues.

The chain carries TRBV5-1 and TRBJ2-3; 9 bases line up with TRBD2. CDR1 is SGHRS and CDR2 is YFSETQ in the germline V gene. This CDR3 region has 20 residues. Trimming took 1 base from V and 0 from J; bases not matched to a gene: 15. The CDR3 region is CASSLRAGGALRKSTDTQYF. CDR3 bases: TGCGCCAGCAGCTTGCGTGCGGGAGGGGCACTTAGGAAAAGCACAGATACGCAGTATTTT.

This clonotype was observed a few times. This rearrangement joins TRBV7-9 to TRBJ2-7; D gene uncertain. The CDR3 loop spans 12 amino acids. V shed 4 bases and J shed 4 bases, with 8 bases lying between them. Germline CDR1 and CDR2: SEHNR and FQNEAQ (reference sequence). CDR3 region: CASSYPPYEQYF. CDR3 nucleotides: TGTGCCAGCAGCTACCCCCCGTACGAGCAGTACTTC.

This clonotype was seen ten or more times. The J gene is TRBJ2-1, the V gene TRBV20-1; no firm D call. With 3 bases removed from V and 5 bases from J, the gap between germline ends came to 2 bases. The CDR3 consists of 10 residues. Germline V gene lookup returns CDR1 DFQATT and CDR2 SNEGSKA (reference sequence). CDR3 in DNA: TGCAGTGCTAGCCACAATGAGCAGTTCTTC. Translation: CSASHNEQFF.

The V call is TRBV7-9, the J call TRBJ2-6, with no clear D. The V gene's germline CDR1 is SEHNR and CDR2 FQNEAQ (reference sequence). The CDR3 consists of 16 residues. The germline V and J ends were trimmed by 2 bases and 0 bases, with 8 bases remaining between them. The CDR3 nucleotides read TGTGCCAGCAGCTTACCTCGTGTCTCTGGGGCCAACGTCCTGACTTTC. It is translated as CASSLPRVSGANVLTF.

CDR3 residues: CATARGAPTSGYGYTF. In DNA, the CDR3 is TGTGCCACCGCCCGGGGCGCACCGACCTCAGGCTATGGCTACACCTTC. The chain combines TRBV24-1 with TRBJ1-2; perhaps TRBD1 as D (5 bases). CDR3 length equals 16 residues. The germline CDR1 and CDR2 sequences are KGHDR and SFDVKD. V lost 9 bases and J 4 bases, leaving 23 bases between the germline ends.

The V and J genes are TRBV5-4 and TRBJ1-1; maybe TRBD1 (6 bases). CDR1 is SGHNT, CDR2 YYREEE, per germline (reference sequence). The CDR3 extends over 16 amino acids. Trimming cost V 4 bases and J 1 base, with 17 bases left between them. The CDR3 bases are TGTGCCAGCAGCCGCGAGGGGGTAAACCAGAACACTGAAGCTTTCTTT. Protein sequence: CASSREGVNQNTEAFF.

The J gene is TRBJ2-5, the V gene TRBV6-1, with 9 bases matching TRBD2. The CDR3 is 15 residues long. The J segment lost 2 bases and the V segment lost 7 bases, leaving 8 bases of the junction unmatched. The germline V gene has CDR1 MNHNS and CDR2 SASEGT. DNA of the CDR3: TGTGCCAGCACCCCGAGCGGGAGGCGTCAAGAGACCCAGTACTTC. It yields the protein CASTPSGRRQETQYF.

This clonotype was picked up one time. The chain has TRBV2 and TRBJ2-3; D is unclear. Germline CDR1 SNHLY, CDR2 FYNNEI. This CDR3 is built from 12 residues. The V and J ends lost 7 bases and 5 bases respectively, with 10 bases between them. The CDR3 sequence: CASMYVLDTQYF. DNA of the CDR3: TGTGCCAGCATGTACGTGCTAGATACGCAGTATTTT. The full variable domain, with the rest looked up from reference TRBV2 and TRBJ2-3, is EPEVTQTPSHQVTQMGQEVILRCVPISNHLYFYWYRQILGQKVEFLVSFYNNEISEKSEIFDDQFSVERPDGSNFTLKIRSTKLEDSAMYFCASMYVLDTQYFGPGTRLTVL.

Only a few counts were recorded for this clonotype. The V call is TRBV6-5, the J call TRBJ1-3; D ambiguous. CDR1 and CDR2 (germline): MNHEY, SVGAGI. CDR3 length: 16 amino acids. V lost 0 bases and J lost 0, with 9 bases in between. Here the CDR3 DNA reads TGTGCCAGCAGTTACTCGGGCATGGGCTCTGGAAACACCATATATTTT. It specifies CASSYSGMGSGNTIYF.

The chain is built from TRBV29-1 and TRBJ2-7, with 10 bases aligning to TRBD2. This CDR3 is built from 15 residues. Germline loops: CDR1 SQVTM, CDR2 ANQGSEA. V lost 5 bases, J lost 2 bases, and 9 bases stayed unmatched. The CDR3 DNA sequence: TGCAGCGTTCGTCTAGCGGGGGACCTGACCTACGAGCAGTACTTC. Translation: CSVRLAGDLTYEQYF.

V gene TRBV5-1 combines with J gene TRBJ2-1, with 10 bases fitting TRBD2. Unmatched junction bases numbered 7, after V lost 4 bases and J lost 3 bases. This CDR3 has 16 amino acids. Germline V gives CDR1 SGHRS, CDR2 YFSETQ. The CDR3 loop reads CASSPPLAGVYNEQFF. The DNA of the CDR3 is TGCGCCAGCAGCCCGCCTCTAGCGGGGGTCTACAATGAGCAGTTCTTC.

The rearrangement uses TRBV9 and TRBJ2-1; TRBD2 aligns across 7 bases. CDR1 is SGDLS, CDR2 YYNGEE, per germline. The CDR3 spans 16 residues. With V trimmed by 1 base and J by 5 bases, 9 bases remained unmatched. The CDR3 sequence: CASSVSGGRANNEQFF. DNA for the CDR3: TGTGCCAGCAGCGTATCTGGAGGGAGGGCCAACAATGAGCAGTTCTTC.

V is TRBV5-1 and J is TRBJ1-1; possible D gene TRBD1, 5 bases. Germline CDR1 reads SGHRS; CDR2 reads YFSETQ. Trimming took 4 bases from V and 3 from J, leaving 13 bases between them. This CDR3 is 14 amino acids long. For the CDR3, the DNA is TGCGCCAGCAGCCCCAGACAGCTGGACACTGAAGCTTTCTTT. Its protein product is CASSPRQLDTEAFF. The full variable domain, rest sourced from reference TRBV5-1 and TRBJ1-1, is KAGVTQTPRYLIKTRGQQVTLSCSPISGHRSVSWYQQTPGQGLQFLFEYFSETQRNKGNFPGRFSGRQFSNSRSEMNVSTLELGDSALYLCASSPRQLDTEAFFGQGTRLTVV.

The rearrangement links TRBV12-5 to TRBJ2-7; TRBD1 matches 9 bases. Germline V CDR1 and CDR2: LGHNT, FRNRAP. This CDR3 is built from 14 residues. V shed 4 bases and J 1 base; nucleotides not matched to a gene: 2. CDR3 DNA: TGTGCTAGTGGTTCGGGACAGGGATCCTACGAGCAGTACTTC. It specifies CASGSGQGSYEQYF.

This clonotype was found a few times. The chain carries TRBV18 and TRBJ2-5; 7 positions agree with TRBD1. Germline assignment: CDR1 KGHSH and CDR2 LQKENI. The CDR3 consists of 17 residues. V was clipped by 4 bases and J by 2 bases; unmatched bases: 13. The CDR3 reads CASSRVRGQTFQETQYF. For the CDR3, the DNA is TGTGCCAGCTCACGGGTCCGGGGACAGACTTTTCAAGAGACCCAGTACTTC.

This clonotype was seen more than once but under ten times. The V gene is TRBV7-2, the J gene TRBJ2-7; 8 bases line up with TRBD2. Germline CDR1 and CDR2: SGHTA and FQGNSA. CDR3 length: 15 amino acids. V lost 6 bases, J lost 6 bases, and 13 bases stayed unmatched. This CDR3 is CASRSSKSGSSEQYF. Here the CDR3 DNA reads TGTGCCAGCAGATCTTCTAAAAGCGGGAGCTCCGAGCAGTACTTC.

This clonotype was found a few times. For the CDR3, the DNA is TGTGCCAGCAGCTCGACTAGCGGGAATCCAGATACGCAGTATTTT. This encodes CASSSTSGNPDTQYF. The V call is TRBV7-9, the J call TRBJ2-3; 11 positions agree with TRBD2. From germline, CDR1 is SEHNR and CDR2 FQNEAQ (reference sequence). The CDR3 is made up of 15 amino acids. The V and J ends lost 4 bases and 4 bases, in that order; junction bases with no gene match: 4.

V and J are TRBV18 and TRBJ2-2; unclear D gene. Deletions cut 5 bases from V and 0 bases from J, with 10 bases between. CDR1 KGHSH and CDR2 LQKENI come from the germline V gene. The CDR3 length is 15 residues. The CDR3 bases are TGTGCCAGCTCATCCACTTCTGCGAACACCGGGGAGCTGTTTTTT. Translating gives CASSSTSANTGELFF.

The V and J genes are TRBV15 and TRBJ2-6; tentatively, D is TRBD2 (5 bases). The CDR3 consists of 16 residues. The V end was cut by 6 bases, the J end by 0 bases, with 12 bases between. CDR1 is LNHNV, CDR2 YYDKDF, per germline (reference sequence). The CDR3: CATSKIGSSGANVLTF. Written as DNA, the CDR3 is TGTGCCACCAGTAAAATTGGGAGCTCTGGGGCCAACGTCCTGACTTTC. The whole variable domain, remainder taken from reference TRBV15 and TRBJ2-6, is DAMVIQNPRYQVTQFGKPVTLSCSQTLNHNVMYWYQQKSSQAPKLLFHYYDKDFNNEADTPDNFQSRRPNTSFCFLDIRSPGLGDTAMYLCATSKIGSSGANVLTFGAGSRLTVL.

In its sample, this clonotype was seen a few times. The rearrangement links TRBV4-2 to TRBJ1-4; a weak D match, TRBD1 (6 bases). There are 16 residues in the CDR3. CDR1 and CDR2 from the germline V gene are LGHNA and YNFKEQ. V was cut by 5 bases and J by 2 bases, with 15 bases left in between. Here the CDR3 DNA reads TGTGCCAGCAGCTTCGGACAGCAGGGCACTAATGAAAAACTGTTTTTT. It yields the protein CASSFGQQGTNEKLFF.

This rearrangement joins TRBV27 to TRBJ2-2, with a tentative D call TRBD1 (6 bases). This CDR3 comprises 13 residues. Per the germline V gene, CDR1 is MNHEY and CDR2 is SMNVEV (reference sequence). V shed 6 bases and J shed 7 bases, with 12 bases lying between them. CDR3 DNA: TGTGCCAGCAGCCCAGCACAGGGCGGGGAGCTGTTTTTT. Translated, it gives CASSPAQGGELFF.

This clonotype has more than one count but fewer than ten. The chain uses TRBV4-2 and TRBJ2-1; 9 nucleotides line up with TRBD2. CDR3 size: 17 residues. The trim removed 0 bases at V and 3 bases at J, leaving 6 bases unmatched. Per the germline V gene, CDR1 is LGHNA and CDR2 is YNFKEQ. The CDR3 DNA reads as TGTGCCAGCAGCCAAGAACCCGGGACTAGCAGCTACAATGAGCAGTTCTTC. Protein product: CASSQEPGTSSYNEQFF.

V gene TRBV21-1 combines with J gene TRBJ2-7; no DNA check was done on the table's D call, TRBD1. TRBV21-1 is recorded as a pseudogene. The length of the CDR3 is 13 residues. The DNA for the CDR3 is TGTGCCACCCTGACAGAACCCTCGGGGGAGCAGTACTTC. This gives the protein CATLTEPSGEQYF.